These 22 T cell receptor beta chains share one sample of origin, sequenced in a study of cytomegalovirus exposure and HLA in healthy donors. The assay was immunoSEQ multiplex PCR, and TCRdb's table has in-frame clones only and misses some. The sample shows 110,000 to 150,000 clones, more than 85% of them seen only once. Source material: PBMCs. The receptors derive from a young man in good health and CMV-seronegative.

This rearrangement joins TRBV5-1 to TRBJ2-7; TRBD2 is a possible D gene (6 bases). Between the trimmed V and J ends, which lost 4 bases and 4 bases, there was a span of 9 bases. Germline V gene lookup returns CDR1 SGHRS and CDR2 YFSETQ. This CDR3 has 12 residues. CDR3 coding DNA: TGCGCCAGCAGCCGTGGGGGGTACGAGCAGTACTTC. This encodes CASSRGGYEQYF.

The chain employs TRBV5-6 and TRBJ1-4, with 9 bases fitting TRBD1. The CDR3 consists of 15 residues. Per germline, CDR1 SGHDT and CDR2 YYEEEE. The trim removed 4 bases at V and 10 bases at J, leaving 11 bases unmatched. CDR3 sequence: CASSPRTGEMGKLFF. The CDR3 DNA follows: TGTGCCAGCAGCCCTCGGACAGGGGAAATGGGAAAACTGTTTTTT.

The chain has TRBV9 and TRBJ2-3, with 8 bases lining up with TRBD2. V shed 3 bases, J shed 2 bases, and the junction held 5 bases outside the gene matches. This CDR3 is built from 15 residues. The germline V gene encodes CDR1 SGDLS and CDR2 YYNGEE. The CDR3, as DNA: TGTGCCAGCAGCGGAACTAGCGGATACACAGATACGCAGTATTTT. This translates into CASSGTSGYTDTQYF.

CDR3 region: CASSQVARISTDTQYF. CDR3 bases: TGTGCCAGCAGCCAAGTTGCCAGGATCAGCACAGATACGCAGTATTTT. This chain links TRBV14 with TRBJ2-3; D not certain. The CDR3 is 16 residues long. The V end was cut by 1 base, the J end by 0 bases, with 11 bases between. Germline V lookup: CDR1 SGHDN, CDR2 FVKESK.

This clone has a single count. The chain is built from TRBV1 and TRBJ2-1; the listed D gene, TRBD2, was not tested against the DNA. TRBV1 is a listed pseudogene. CDR3 size: 19 residues. The CDR3 loop is CTSSQDLAGGYQSYNEQFF. CDR3 bases: TGCACCAGCAGCCAAGATTTAGCGGGAGGGTATCAAAGCTACAATGAGCAGTTCTTC.

This chain uses TRBV30 with TRBJ1-5, with 9 bases identical to TRBD1. CDR1 GTSNPN and CDR2 SVGIG come from the germline V gene (reference sequence). The CDR3 runs 15 residues. J was trimmed by 4 bases and V by 5 bases; bases with no gene match: 9. In nucleotides, the CDR3 is TGTGCCTGGGCCGCTGGGACAGGGCAGAATCAGCCCCAGCATTTT. It codes for CAWAAGTGQNQPQHF.

This chain links TRBV5-1 with TRBJ2-7; tentatively, D is TRBD2 (5 bases). The germline V gene has CDR1 SGHRS and CDR2 YFSETQ. The CDR3 spans 12 residues. Trimming cost V 0 bases and J 4 bases, with 5 bases left between them. The CDR3 protein is CASSLGRYEQYV. The CDR3, as DNA: TGCGCCAGCAGCTTGGGGAGGTACGAGCAGTACGTC.

This CDR3 reads CASRDRVYNEQFF. CDR3 in DNA: TGTGCCAGCAGGGACAGGGTCTACAATGAGCAGTTCTTC. This chain uses TRBV6-6 with TRBJ2-1, with 8 bases aligning to TRBD1. The CDR3 contains 13 residues. After removal of 6 bases from V and 3 bases from J, the junction contained 1 base not matched to a gene. The germline V gene encodes CDR1 MNHNY and CDR2 SVGAGI (reference sequence).

The gene calls are TRBV18 and TRBJ1-1, with unresolved D. Between the trimmed V and J ends, which lost 1 base and 0 bases, there was a span of 12 bases. This CDR3 contains 16 residues. Germline values: CDR1 KGHSH, CDR2 LQKENI. The CDR3 is CASSPQVVGMNTEAFF. As DNA, the CDR3 is TGTGCCAGCTCACCACAAGTGGTGGGCATGAACACTGAAGCTTTCTTT. The whole variable domain, remainder taken from reference TRBV18 and TRBJ1-1, is NAGVMQNPRHLVRRRGQEARLRCSPMKGHSHVYWYRQLPEEGLKFMVYLQKENIIDESGMPKERFSAEFPKEGPSILRIQQVVRGDSAAYFCASSPQVVGMNTEAFFGQGTRLTVV.

The rearrangement links TRBV30 to TRBJ1-2, with D hard to call. Trimming pared 8 bases from V and 7 bases from J, leaving 5 bases between. Germline V gene lookup returns CDR1 GTSNPN and CDR2 SVGIG (reference sequence). CDR3 length: 8 residues. The CDR3 DNA follows: TGTGCCGGCGGTGGCTACACCTTC. Translating gives CAGGGYTF.

This rearrangement joins TRBV6-5 to TRBJ2-7; a possible D gene is TRBD1 (6 bases). The CDR3 covers 16 residues. Germline CDR1 and CDR2: MNHEY and SVGAGI. The V end lost 0 bases, the J end lost 4 bases, and 16 bases lay between the germline ends. CDR3 loop: CASSYSTPGQTYEQYF. CDR3 coding DNA: TGTGCCAGCAGTTACTCGACCCCCGGACAGACATACGAGCAGTACTTC.

V usage is TRBV25-1 and J usage is TRBJ1-2; TRBD1 agrees at 8 bases. With 2 bases clipped from V and 8 bases from J, the junction kept 13 bases outside the gene matches. Per germline, CDR1 MGHDK and CDR2 SYGVNS. This CDR3 is built from 16 residues. The CDR3 protein is CASSEATGTGSVGYTF. As DNA, the CDR3 is TGTGCCAGCAGTGAAGCAACCGGGACAGGTTCGGTAGGCTACACCTTC.

The chain is built from TRBV7-9 and TRBJ1-1; TRBD1 matches 8 bases. Germline-derived CDR1 and CDR2 are SEHNR and FQNEAQ (reference sequence). This CDR3 spans 15 amino acids. The trim removed 4 bases at V and 1 base at J, leaving 5 bases unmatched. CDR3 in amino acids: CASSSGQGENTEAFF. CDR3 nucleotides: TGTGCCAGCAGCTCCGGACAGGGAGAGAACACTGAAGCTTTCTTT.

The J gene is TRBJ2-2, the V gene TRBV6-5, with 8 bases matching TRBD2. The CDR3 extends over 14 amino acids. The junction had 5 bases not matched to a gene; V was cut back by 7 bases and J by 4 bases. Looked up from germline, CDR1 is MNHEY and CDR2 is SVGAGI. CDR3 loop: CASISGGTTGELFF. As DNA, the CDR3 is TGTGCCAGCATCTCGGGGGGGACCACCGGGGAGCTGTTTTTT.

The chain has TRBV4-3 and TRBJ2-1; 8 nucleotides align to TRBD2. This CDR3 has 15 amino acids. V gave up 4 bases and J gave up 4 bases; unmatched junction bases: 6. Germline CDR1 reads LGHNA; CDR2 reads YSLEER. CDR3 nucleotides: TGCGCCAGCAGCCTCCGGGGGGGGAGATACAATGAGCAGTTCTTC. Residues: CASSLRGGRYNEQFF.

This clone was found a few times. V and J are TRBV6-5 and TRBJ1-2; 7 positions agree with TRBD1. The CDR3 length is 11 residues. Germline assignment: CDR1 MNHEY and CDR2 SVGAGI. V lost 9 bases to trimming and J lost 8 bases; unmatched junction nucleotides: 6. The CDR3, as DNA: TGTGCCAGTACTCAGGGGGACGGCTACACCTTC. This encodes CASTQGDGYTF.

The chain links TRBV19 to TRBJ1-5; TRBD1 aligns across 9 bases. This CDR3 has 12 residues. Trimming at V came to 6 bases and at J to 6 bases, leaving 0 bases not matched to a gene. The germline CDR1 and CDR2 sequences are LNHDA and SQIVND (reference sequence). The CDR3 sequence is CASRDRGQPQHF. The CDR3 DNA follows: TGTGCCAGTAGGGACAGGGGTCAGCCCCAGCATTTT.

As to this clone: This sample includes further DNA sequences coding for the same CDR3. This chain uses TRBV9 with TRBJ2-7; 13 nucleotides match TRBD2. The V segment lost 0 bases and the J segment 3 bases; nucleotides outside the gene matches: 0. Looked up from germline, CDR1 is SGDLS and CDR2 is YYNGEE. This CDR3 spans 15 amino acids. Here the CDR3 DNA reads TGTGCCAGCAGCGTAGGGACTAGCGGGGGCTACGAGCAGTACTTC. Its translation: CASSVGTSGGYEQYF.

This chain uses TRBV6-5 with TRBJ2-7; TRBD1 is a possible D gene (6 bases). This CDR3 is 15 amino acids long. The germline CDR1 and CDR2 sequences are MNHEY and SVGAGI. V was cut by 5 bases and J by 2 bases, with 16 bases left in between. DNA of the CDR3: TGTGCCAGCAGTCCCGGGACATTAATACCCTACGAGCAGTACTTC. Its protein product is CASSPGTLIPYEQYF.

The chain's CDR3 is CASSQLITSGSAGEQFF. The CDR3, as DNA: TGTGCCAGCAGTCAACTAATAACTAGCGGGAGTGCGGGGGAGCAGTTCTTC. The V gene is TRBV27, the J gene TRBJ2-1; 11 nucleotides match TRBD2. Germline CDR1 reads MNHEY; CDR2 reads SMNVEV (reference sequence). V lost 5 bases, J lost 10 bases, and 16 bases stayed unmatched. The CDR3 sequence is 17 residues long.

The V call is TRBV19, the J call TRBJ1-2, with D maybe TRBD1 (5 bases). Trimming cost V 1 base and J 2 bases, with 8 bases left between them. The germline V gene has CDR1 LNHDA and CDR2 SQIVND (reference sequence). CDR3 length: 14 residues. CDR3: CASSIAAGNYGYTF. The CDR3 DNA reads as TGTGCCAGTAGTATAGCGGCAGGGAACTATGGCTACACCTTC.

The V gene is TRBV2, the J gene TRBJ2-1; D perhaps matches TRBD1 (8 bases). CDR1 SNHLY and CDR2 FYNNEI come from the germline V gene. The CDR3 spans 16 residues. V lost 3 bases to trimming and J lost 7 bases, with 19 bases between them. CDR3 in amino acids: CASSEIGGGQVNEQFF. CDR3 nucleotides: TGTGCCAGCAGTGAGATAGGGGGGGGACAGGTAAATGAGCAGTTCTTC.